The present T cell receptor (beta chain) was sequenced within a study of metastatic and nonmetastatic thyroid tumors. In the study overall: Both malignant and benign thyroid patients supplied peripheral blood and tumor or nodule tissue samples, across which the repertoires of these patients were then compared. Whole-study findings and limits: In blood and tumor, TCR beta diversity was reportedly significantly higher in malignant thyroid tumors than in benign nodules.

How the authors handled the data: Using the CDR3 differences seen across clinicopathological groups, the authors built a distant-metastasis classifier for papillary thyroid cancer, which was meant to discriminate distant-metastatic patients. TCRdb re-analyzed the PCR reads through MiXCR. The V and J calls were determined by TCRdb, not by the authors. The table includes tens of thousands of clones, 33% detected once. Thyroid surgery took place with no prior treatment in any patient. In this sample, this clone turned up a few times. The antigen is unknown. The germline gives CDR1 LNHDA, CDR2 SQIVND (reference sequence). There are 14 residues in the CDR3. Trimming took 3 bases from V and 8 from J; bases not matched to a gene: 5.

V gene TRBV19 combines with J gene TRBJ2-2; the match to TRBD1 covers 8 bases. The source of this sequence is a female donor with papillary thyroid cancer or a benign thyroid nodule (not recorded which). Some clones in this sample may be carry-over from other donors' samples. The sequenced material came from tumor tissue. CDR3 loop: CASSIGQGTGELFF. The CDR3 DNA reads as TGTGCCAGTAGTATCGGACAGGGAACGGGGGAGCTGTTTTTT.